One T cell receptor (beta chain) is described in this entry. Antigen specificity is unknown. The data were taken from a study of blood T cells in healthy people across ages. General observations from the study: Whereas aged donors had fewer naive CD4+ cells, long-lived donors had more of them and higher diversity. Estimates of diversity drawn from one million T cells were considered underestimates. The recorded TCR beta diversity per million T cells decreased in a roughly linear manner with age.

The CDR3 is made up of 15 amino acids. V shed 2 bases and J shed 3 bases, with 10 bases lying between them. Looked up from germline, CDR1 is SEHNR and CDR2 is FQNEAQ (reference sequence). Through a sample-barcoded 5' primer and a J-beta primer mix, a second PCR was run for roughly 6 to 11 cycles. TCRdb ran MiXCR on the 5' RACE reads and lists one entry per CDR3 protein. The table shows 800,000 or so distinct CDR3 sequences, with about 45% occurring only once. This chain connects TRBV7-9 to TRBJ2-2; D not resolved. The TCR comes from a man aged 80 or over in good health. What was sequenced was blood. For the CDR3, the DNA is TGTGCCAGCAGCTTAACCCTCCATCACACCGGGGAGCTGTTTTTT. This codes for CASSLTLHHTGELFF.